The 17 T cell receptor beta chains below come from one sample, sequenced in a study of T cell repertoires in cytomegalovirus infection. What these receptors recognize is not known. In TCRdb, the reads were re-called with MiXCR into one record per CDR3 protein. The sample gives about 71,000 distinct CDR3 sequences, 20% to 25% of which show up once; 55% to 75% is in the top ten. The source was CD8+ T cells from cultured PBMCs, collected from culture after CMV antigen stimulation. All receptors come from a human donor in good health (CMV status not recorded). Some clones in this sample may be carry-over from other donors' samples.

CDR3 protein: CASWGQPEGRGRETQYF. Here the CDR3 DNA reads TGTGCCAGCTGGGGGCAACCGGAGGGGAGGGGGAGAGAGACCCAGTACTTC. This chain uses TRBV11-2 with TRBJ2-5; D possibly corresponds to TRBD2 (7 bases). Trimming removed 8 bases from V and 4 bases from J, with 26 bases in between. This CDR3 spans 17 amino acids. Germline CDR1 SGHAT, CDR2 FQNNGV. Filled out from reference TRBV11-2 and TRBJ2-5, the complete variable domain reads EAGVAQSPRYKIIEKRQSVAFWCNPISGHATLYWYQQILGQGPKLLIQFQNNGVVDDSQLPKDRFSAERLKGVDSTLKIQPAKLEDSAVYLCASWGQPEGRGRETQYFGPGTRLLVL.

This clonotype was observed a few times. The gene calls are TRBV9 and TRBJ2-7, with D unclear. The CDR3 consists of 13 residues. Germline loops: CDR1 SGDLS, CDR2 YYNGEE. Trimming pared 3 bases from V and 2 bases from J, leaving 9 bases between. The CDR3: CASSGPMTYEQYF. The CDR3 nucleotides are TGTGCCAGCAGCGGCCCCATGACCTACGAGCAGTACTTC.

This clonotype was seen a handful of times. The chain couples TRBV7-6 to TRBJ2-7, with D perhaps given as TRBD1 or TRBD2 (5 bases each). The CDR3 spans 14 residues. V was pared by 0 bases and J by 5 bases, with 11 bases between. The germline V gene encodes CDR1 SGHVS and CDR2 FNYEAQ. This CDR3 reads CASSLAGAIHEQYF. The CDR3, as DNA: TGTGCCAGCAGCTTAGCCGGGGCGATCCACGAGCAGTACTTC.

This chain links TRBV7-2 with TRBJ1-5; D possibly corresponds to TRBD1 (6 bases). Germline V CDR1 and CDR2: SGHTA, FQGNSA. This CDR3 spans 14 amino acids. V lost 0 bases and J 7 bases, leaving 10 bases between the germline ends. CDR3 loop: CASSLAGGWQPQHF. The CDR3 nucleotides are TGTGCCAGCAGCTTAGCTGGGGGCTGGCAGCCCCAGCATTTT.

The chain combines TRBV19 with TRBJ1-1; no definite D call. This CDR3 has 14 residues. Deletions cut 5 bases from V and 7 bases from J, with 17 bases between. CDR1 and CDR2 (germline): LNHDA, SQIVND (reference sequence). CDR3 in amino acids: CASSVGSLLGEAFF. The CDR3 nucleotides read TGTGCCAGTAGTGTGGGTTCGCTTTTGGGTGAAGCTTTCTTT. Full variable domain (remainder filled in from reference TRBV19 and TRBJ1-1): DGGITQSPKYLFRKEGQNVTLSCEQNLNHDAMYWYRQDPGQGLRLIYYSQIVNDFQKGDIAEGYSVSREKKESFPLTVTSAQKNPTAFYLCASSVGSLLGEAFFGQGTRLTVV.

The chain employs TRBV12-3 or TRBV12-4 and TRBJ2-3; 7 bases fit TRBD1. Germline trimming cut 5 bases from V and 0 bases from J; bases unmatched to any gene: 11. The CDR3 spans 17 residues. CDR3 coding DNA: TGTGCCAGCAGTCGGCCCTGGATGGGACAGAGCACAGATACGCAGTATTTT. Its protein product is CASSRPWMGQSTDTQYF.

This clonotype was seen more than once but under ten times. The chain employs TRBV2 and TRBJ2-4; perhaps TRBD1 as D (6 bases). Trimming took off 10 bases at V and 3 bases at J, with 13 bases between the two ends. CDR1 is SNHLY, CDR2 FYNNEI, per germline. The CDR3 contains 13 residues. Here the CDR3 reads CAILDSLKNIQYF. The CDR3 DNA sequence: TGTGCCATTTTGGACAGTCTCAAAAACATTCAGTACTTC.

This rearrangement joins TRBV12-5 to TRBJ2-3; D perhaps matches TRBD1 (5 bases). Germline V gives CDR1 LGHNT, CDR2 FRNRAP. The CDR3 extends over 15 amino acids. With 2 bases removed from V and 3 bases from J, the gap between germline ends came to 12 bases. The CDR3 reads CASGLTGHGTDTQYF. The CDR3 region has the DNA TGTGCTAGTGGTTTGACCGGACACGGGACAGATACGCAGTATTTT.

This clonotype was seen more than once but under ten times. The chain links TRBV14 to TRBJ1-4; tentative D call: TRBD1 (5 bases). Per germline, CDR1 SGHDN and CDR2 FVKESK. CDR3 length: 16 amino acids. Trimming took off 2 bases at V and 4 bases at J, with 14 bases between the two ends. CDR3 DNA sequence: TGTGCCAGCAGCCAACCCCAGGGTGGAGATAATGAAAAACTGTTTTTT. It codes for CASSQPQGGDNEKLFF.

The gene calls are TRBV6-5 and TRBJ1-2; possibly TRBD1 for D (5 bases). Trimming took off 0 bases at V and 4 bases at J, with 9 bases between the two ends. CDR1 and CDR2 (germline): MNHEY, SVGAGI. This CDR3 region has 14 residues. The CDR3 here is CASSYSGASYGYTF. CDR3 DNA: TGTGCCAGCAGTTACTCCGGGGCCTCCTATGGCTACACCTTC.

The genes are TRBV12-3 or TRBV12-4 and TRBJ2-3; 12 positions match TRBD2. The CDR3 consists of 17 residues. V shed 2 bases and J 0 bases; nucleotides not matched to a gene: 3. The CDR3 nucleotides read TGTGCCAGCAGTTTAACCGGACTAGCGGGGAGCACAGATACGCAGTATTTT. It yields the protein CASSLTGLAGSTDTQYF.

This clonotype was detected a few times. The rearrangement joins TRBV24-1 to TRBJ1-5; D gene uncertain. Germline values: CDR1 KGHDR, CDR2 SFDVKD. Trimming removed 3 bases at V and 0 bases at J, with 8 bases between. The CDR3 extends over 15 amino acids. This CDR3 is CATSDPANSNQPQHF. CDR3 bases: TGTGCCACCAGTGATCCGGCGAATAGCAATCAGCCCCAGCATTTT.

This clonotype appeared a few times. This sequence joins TRBV11-2 and TRBJ1-2; D gene unclear. Germline V lookup: CDR1 SGHAT, CDR2 FQNNGV. V was clipped by 1 base and J by 5 bases, with 20 bases between them. The CDR3 consists of 17 residues. The CDR3 loop is CASSLVRPSLGGYGYTF. The DNA for the CDR3 is TGTGCCAGCAGCTTAGTTCGGCCCTCCCTAGGCGGATATGGCTACACCTTC. The full variable domain, in which reference TRBV11-2 and TRBJ1-2 provide the parts outside the CDR3, is EAGVAQSPRYKIIEKRQSVAFWCNPISGHATLYWYQQILGQGPKLLIQFQNNGVVDDSQLPKDRFSAERLKGVDSTLKIQPAKLEDSAVYLCASSLVRPSLGGYGYTFGSGTRLTVV.

This clonotype was observed a handful of times. The gene calls are TRBV7-2 and TRBJ1-3, with 8 nucleotides matching TRBD1. Germline CDR1 is SGHTA and CDR2 is FQGNSA. The J segment lost 4 bases and the V segment lost 5 bases, leaving 10 bases of the junction unmatched. This CDR3 is 16 amino acids long. CDR3 protein: CASSPITGGGGNTIYF. CDR3 bases: TGTGCCAGCAGCCCAATAACAGGGGGGGGAGGAAACACCATATATTTT.

CDR3 coding DNA: TGTGCCAGTAAAGGGGGCGGAGGCCAAGAGACCCAGTACTTC. This gives the protein CASKGGGGQETQYF. The chain carries TRBV7-8 and TRBJ2-5, with 7 positions matching TRBD1. The CDR3 length is 14 residues. Germline assignment: CDR1 SGHVS and CDR2 FQNEAQ. V was clipped by 9 bases and J by 1 base; unmatched bases: 8.

The rearrangement links TRBV14 to TRBJ2-3; D unclear. This CDR3 is 12 amino acids long. Germline V CDR1 and CDR2: SGHDN, FVKESK. V lost 3 bases, J lost 2 bases, and 3 bases lay in between. CDR3 residues: CASSHLTDTQYF. The CDR3 bases are TGTGCCAGCAGCCATCTCACAGATACGCAGTATTTT. The full variable domain, its missing parts supplied by reference TRBV14 and TRBJ2-3, is EAGVTQFPSHSVIEKGQTVTLRCDPISGHDNLYWYRRVMGKEIKFLLHFVKESKQDESGMPNNRFLAERTGGTYSTLKVQPAELEDSGVYFCASSHLTDTQYFGPGTRLTVL.

V gene TRBV7-8 combines with J gene TRBJ2-2, with unresolved D. CDR3 length: 18 residues. V was pared by 2 bases and J by 0 bases, with 16 bases between. Germline V lookup: CDR1 SGHVS, CDR2 FQNEAQ. CDR3 bases: TGTGCCAGCAGCTTAAATCGGTTCGAGAGTGCGAACACCGGGGAGCTGTTTTTT. Translating it yields CASSLNRFESANTGELFF. Supplemented by reference TRBV7-8 and TRBJ2-2, the full variable domain reads GAGVSQSPRYKVAKRGQDVALRCDPISGHVSLFWYQQALGQGPEFLTYFQNEAQLDKSGLPSDRFFAERPEGSVSTLKIQRTQQEDSAVYLCASSLNRFESANTGELFFGEGSRLTVL.